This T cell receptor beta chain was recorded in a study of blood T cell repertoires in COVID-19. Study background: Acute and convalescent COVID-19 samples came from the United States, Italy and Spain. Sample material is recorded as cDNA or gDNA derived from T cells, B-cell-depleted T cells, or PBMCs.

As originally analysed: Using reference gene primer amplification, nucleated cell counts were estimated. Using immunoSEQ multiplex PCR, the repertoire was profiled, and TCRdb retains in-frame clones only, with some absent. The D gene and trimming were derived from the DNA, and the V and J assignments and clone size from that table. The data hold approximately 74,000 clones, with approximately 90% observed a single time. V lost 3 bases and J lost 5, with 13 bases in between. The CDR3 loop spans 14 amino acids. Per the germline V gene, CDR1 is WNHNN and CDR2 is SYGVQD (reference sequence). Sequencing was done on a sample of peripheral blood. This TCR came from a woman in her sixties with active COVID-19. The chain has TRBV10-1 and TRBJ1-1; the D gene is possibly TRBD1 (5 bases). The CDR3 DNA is TGCGCCAGCAGTGAATCGGCGGGGGGGACTGAAGCTTTCTTT. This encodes CASSESAGGTEAFF.